The present T cell receptor (beta chain) was sequenced within a study of T cell repertoires in cytomegalovirus infection. Study-level points and caveats: There were HLA-C-restricted CMV-specific TCR beta clonotypes dominating the ex vivo response.

TCRdb reanalysed the reads using MiXCR and keeps one entry per CDR3 protein. The profile covers approximately 150,000 distinct CDR3 sequences, with under 20% appearing a single time and around a sixth taken by the ten largest. Losses at the gene ends were 6 bases for V and 3 bases for J; bases not matched to a gene: 4. Germline CDR1 is MDHEN and CDR2 is SYDVKM. This CDR3 region has 15 residues. Concerning this clonotype: Its antigen remains unknown.

V gene TRBV28 combines with J gene TRBJ2-6; 8 bases align to TRBD1. Sequenced input: CD8+ T cells from PBMCs. The origin of this receptor is a human donor in good health (CMV status not recorded). Some clones in this sample may be carry-over from other donors' samples. The CDR3 reads CASRPGGNGANVLTF. Written as DNA, the CDR3 is TGTGCCAGCAGACCAGGGGGCAATGGGGCCAACGTCCTGACTTTC.